This TCR beta chain emerged from a study of shared T cell receptors in the human thymus. Method: immunoSEQ multiplex PCR; TCRdb's copy keeps in-frame clones and lacks some. The data contain hundreds of thousands of clones, approximately 95% of them singletons. Looked up from germline, CDR1 is SGHRS and CDR2 is YFSETQ. The ends were cut back, 3 bases at V and 0 bases at J, with 12 bases in the middle. The CDR3 has 15 residues. The sequencing input was thymocytes. The chain combines TRBV5-1 with TRBJ1-2; D unclear. The receptor comes from a human donor. For the CDR3, the DNA is TGCGCCAGCAGCTCCCGGGCCCCAGCTAACTATGGCTACACCTTC. Protein product: CASSSRAPANYGYTF.